Sequencing of this T cell receptor (beta chain) was carried out in a study of blood T cell repertoires in COVID-19. TCRdb's copy holds only in-frame clones and misses some; the assay was immunoSEQ multiplex PCR. The table includes roughly 140,000 clones, approximately 80% detected once. Germline CDR1 and CDR2: MGHDK and SYGVNS. The CDR3 loop spans 11 amino acids. Comments on this clone: The germline gene is not matched at one end of the junction; a read error may be the cause.

Sample: peripheral blood. The TCR sequence derives from a man in his 70s who had recovered from COVID-19. This chain joins TRBV25-1 and TRBJ1-2; D is unresolved. The CDR3 region is CANSQGSGYTF. CDR3 in DNA: TGTGCCAACAGTCAAGGGAGCGGCTACACCTTC.